This T cell receptor (beta chain) was sequenced during a study of blood T cell repertoires in COVID-19. Method: immunoSEQ multiplex PCR; TCRdb's copy keeps in-frame clones and lacks some. The sample includes 490,000 or so clones, approximately 91% of them seen just once. The V gene lost 4 bases and the J gene lost 1 base, with 14 bases spanning the gap. There are 16 residues in the CDR3. Germline lookup yields CDR1 SGHDT and CDR2 YYEEEE. The sample taken for sequencing was PBMCs or T cells enriched from blood (not recorded which). The chain employs TRBV5-6 and TRBJ2-2; TRBD1 might be the D (5 bases). The TCR originated in a woman aged 55-69 years who had recovered from COVID-19. Here the CDR3 reads CASSVRTTGNTGELFF. CDR3 in DNA: TGTGCCAGCAGCGTGAGGACCACAGGGAACACCGGGGAGCTGTTTTTT. Looking up the rest from reference TRBV5-6 and TRBJ2-2 gives the full variable domain: DAGVTQSPTHLIKTRGQQVTLRCSPKSGHDTVSWYQQALGQGPQFIFQYYEEEERQRGNFPDRFSGHQFPNYSSELNVNALLLGDSALYLCASSVRTTGNTGELFFGEGSRLTVL.